One and the same sample provided the 5 T cell receptor beta chains below, sequenced in a study of T-cell reconstitution after alpha-beta-depleted transplantation in children. Unique molecular identifiers were incorporated when the TCRbeta library was constructed. TCRdb re-derived calls from the PCR reads in MiXCR, one entry per CDR3 protein. Of 70,000 to 95,000 distinct CDR3 sequences detected, over 9% appear once; the ten largest clones hold about 15%. The source was PBMCs from the stem cell graft donor, collected from the stem cell graft. Receptors originate from a human donor who donated a stem cell graft to a child with inherited bone marrow failure.

This clonotype was seen at least ten times. The V call is TRBV7-9, the J call TRBJ1-2, with unresolved D. Trimming cost V 5 bases and J 8 bases, with 12 bases left between them. This CDR3 is 12 amino acids long. Per the germline V gene, CDR1 is SEHNR and CDR2 is FQNEAQ (reference sequence). The CDR3 DNA reads TGTGCCAGCAGCCCCCCGGGTGGAGGCTACACCTTC. Its translation is CASSPPGGGYTF.

This clonotype was counted many times. V usage is TRBV7-2 and J usage is TRBJ2-2; tentatively, D is TRBD2 (6 bases). Per germline, CDR1 SGHTA and CDR2 FQGNSA. The V end was cut by 7 bases, the J end by 1 base, with 13 bases between. This CDR3 is 15 amino acids long. For the CDR3, the DNA is TGTGCCAGCACAAGGAGGGCCCAGAACACCGGGGAGCTGTTTTTT. Residues: CASTRRAQNTGELFF. Supplemented by reference TRBV7-2 and TRBJ2-2, the full variable domain reads GAGVSQSPSNKVTEKGKDVELRCDPISGHTALYWYRQSLGQGLEFLIYFQGNSAPDKSGLPSDRFSAERTGGSVSTLTIQRTQQEDSAVYLCASTRRAQNTGELFFGEGSRLTVL.

In this sample, this clonotype turned up many times. The chain is built from TRBV27 and TRBJ2-1; possible D gene TRBD2, 7 bases. The CDR3 has 13 amino acids. Germline CDR1 MNHEY, CDR2 SMNVEV (reference sequence). Trimming removed 3 bases from V and 9 bases from J, with 12 bases in between. The CDR3 loop is CASSLGGPGEQFF. The CDR3 DNA follows: TGTGCCAGCAGTTTGGGGGGGCCAGGTGAGCAGTTCTTC.

V gene TRBV5-6 combines with J gene TRBJ2-7; D is unclear. Germline CDR1 reads SGHDT; CDR2 reads YYEEEE. The CDR3 is 14 amino acids. V lost 2 bases, J lost 4 bases, and 13 bases lay in between. DNA for the CDR3: TGTGCCAGCAGCTTTCATGACTTTTGGTACGAGCAGTACTTC. Its protein product is CASSFHDFWYEQYF.

V and J are TRBV28 and TRBJ2-2; 11 bases map to TRBD2. The germline gives CDR1 MDHEN, CDR2 SYDVKM. With V trimmed by 6 bases and J by 4 bases, 13 bases remained unmatched. The CDR3 has 18 amino acids. For the CDR3, the DNA is TGTGCCAGCAGCCAAGGTCCTACTAGCGGGAGAGGCACCGGGGAGCTGTTTTTT. It encodes CASSQGPTSGRGTGELFF. The entire variable domain, with the rest obtained from reference TRBV28 and TRBJ2-2, is as follows: DVKVTQSSRYLVKRTGEKVFLECVQDMDHENMFWYRQDPGLGLRLIYFSYDVKMKEKGDIPEGYSVSREKKERFSLILESASTNQTSMYLCASSQGPTSGRGTGELFFGEGSRLTVL.